This T cell receptor (beta chain) was captured by sequencing in a study of Ad26.COV2.S vaccination and SARS-CoV-2 variants. Points from the study as a whole: An underestimation of total T cell responses may have resulted from the TCR breadth and depth analyses.

The protocol was immunoSEQ multiplex PCR, while the TCRdb copy is restricted to in-frame clones and leaves out a portion. Among hundreds of thousands of clones listed, around 92% were seen once. This clone was counted a few times. The antigen is unknown. The CDR3 has 12 residues. V dropped 2 bases and J dropped 9 bases, with 10 bases sitting between them. CDR1 and CDR2 from the germline V gene are MNHEY and SVGEGT. Documented treatment: around 19 received Ad26.COV2.S at low or high dose, single or two shots; about 5 received placebo; per-sample allocation not given. Vaccine and placebo recipients were sampled on day 63 after the first injection. It was an adult aged 18-55 years in Boston who was the donor. Vaccination employed an Ad26 vector expressing the Wuhan-strain SARS-CoV-2 spike.

This TCR derives from a person aged 18-60 years who received the Ad26.COV2.S COVID-19 vaccine or a placebo. Sequenced material: peripheral blood, taken in a trial of Ad26.COV2.S vaccine versus placebo. The V call is TRBV6-2 or TRBV6-3, the J call TRBJ1-1, with D tentatively TRBD1 (5 bases). DNA of the CDR3: TGTGCCAGCAGTTACGGGACTGCAAAAGCTTTCTTT. Protein sequence: CASSYGTAKAFF.